A single T cell receptor beta chain is shown here with its context. This record comes from a study of shared clonotypes between healthy human individuals. The germline V and J ends were trimmed by 5 bases and 4 bases, with 16 bases remaining between them. Germline V gene lookup returns CDR1 SGHRS and CDR2 YFSETQ. The CDR3 runs 14 residues. Here immunoSEQ multiplex PCR was the method, and the copy in TCRdb shows in-frame clones only, minus some. The sample lists 2 million to 3 million clones; approximately 92% were seen once. Sequenced input: naive CD4+ T cells sorted from blood. Regarding subset: CD45RA+ positively selected. The source of this sequence is a man between 18 and 29 years old in good health. V is TRBV5-1 and J is TRBJ2-7, with TRBD2 as a possible D gene (5 bases). For the CDR3, the DNA is TGCGCCAGCAGGATATTGATGGGAGTATACGAGCAGTACTTC. Translated, it gives CASRILMGVYEQYF.